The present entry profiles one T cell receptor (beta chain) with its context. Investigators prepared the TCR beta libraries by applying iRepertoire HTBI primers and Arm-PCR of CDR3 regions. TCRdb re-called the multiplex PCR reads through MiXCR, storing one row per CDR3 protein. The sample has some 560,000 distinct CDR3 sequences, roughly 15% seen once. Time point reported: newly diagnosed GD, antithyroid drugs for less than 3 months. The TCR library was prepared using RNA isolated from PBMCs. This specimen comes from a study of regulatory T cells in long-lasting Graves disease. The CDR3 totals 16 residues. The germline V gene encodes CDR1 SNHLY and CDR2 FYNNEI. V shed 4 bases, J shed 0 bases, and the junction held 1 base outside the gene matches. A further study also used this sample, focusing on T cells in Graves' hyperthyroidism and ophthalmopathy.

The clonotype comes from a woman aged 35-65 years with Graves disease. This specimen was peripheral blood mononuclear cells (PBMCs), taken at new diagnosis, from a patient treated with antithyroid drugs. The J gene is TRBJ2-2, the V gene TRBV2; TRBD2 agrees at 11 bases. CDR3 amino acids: CASSASGGPNTGELFF. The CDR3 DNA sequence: TGTGCCAGCAGTGCTAGCGGGGGGCCGAACACCGGGGAGCTGTTTTTT.